This entry lists 20 T cell receptor beta chains sequenced from one sample in a study of identical twins. One entry per CDR3 protein results from TCRdb running MiXCR on the 5' RACE reads. The sample has about 900,000 distinct CDR3 sequences, 10% to 15% seen once. This sample also appeared in a second study, on yellow fever vaccine responses in identical twins.

The sample consisted of PBMCs. Every receptor here comes from a woman aged 18-35 years in good health.

This clonotype turned up a few times. This chain joins TRBV7-6 and TRBJ2-1, with 12 positions matching TRBD2. Germline V gene sequence: CDR1 SGHVS, CDR2 FNYEAQ. The CDR3 length is 17 residues. With 4 bases clipped from V and 5 bases from J, the junction kept 9 bases outside the gene matches. CDR3: CASSSTRLAGGDNEQFF. CDR3 nucleotides: TGTGCCAGCAGCTCAACCCGCCTAGCGGGAGGGGACAATGAGCAGTTCTTC.

The rearrangement uses TRBV3-1 and TRBJ2-3, with D hard to call. Germline lookup yields CDR1 LGHDT and CDR2 YNNKEL (reference sequence). This CDR3 has 13 residues. Between the trimmed V and J ends, which lost 1 base and 7 bases, there was a span of 9 bases. This CDR3 reads CASSQAPRNTQYF. The CDR3 DNA follows: TGTGCCAGCAGCCAAGCGCCGAGGAATACGCAGTATTTT.

The gene calls are TRBV4-1 and TRBJ2-1, with 14 positions matching TRBD2. Losses at the gene ends were 2 bases for V and 7 bases for J; bases not matched to a gene: 4. CDR3 size: 16 residues. Looked up from germline, CDR1 is MGHRA and CDR2 is YSYEKL. The CDR3: CASSQRGLAGVNEQFF. The CDR3 bases are TGCGCCAGCAGCCAAAGGGGACTAGCGGGAGTGAATGAGCAGTTCTTC.

The genes are TRBV3-1 and TRBJ2-4, with D uncertain. The CDR3 loop spans 11 amino acids. Germline V gene sequence: CDR1 LGHDT, CDR2 YNNKEL (reference sequence). Trimming pared 1 base from V and 8 bases from J, leaving 3 bases between. The CDR3 nucleotides are TGTGCCAGCAGCCAAGCATACATTCAGTACTTC. Its protein is CASSQAYIQYF.

In its sample, this clonotype was seen many times. This rearrangement joins TRBV12-3 or TRBV12-4 to TRBJ2-1; D is ambiguous. V lost 1 base to trimming and J lost 0 bases, with 7 bases between them. The CDR3 length is 15 residues. The CDR3 reads CASSLGYGSYNEQFF. CDR3 sequence (DNA): TGTGCCAGCAGTTTAGGTTACGGCTCCTACAATGAGCAGTTCTTC.

The chain carries TRBV2 and TRBJ2-1, with no clear D. V lost 7 bases to trimming and J lost 4 bases, with 14 bases between them. The CDR3 covers 14 residues. Germline CDR1 and CDR2: SNHLY and FYNNEI. The CDR3 loop reads CASKVYTNYNEQFF. CDR3 coding DNA: TGTGCCAGCAAGGTATACACCAATTACAATGAGCAGTTCTTC.

This clonotype was recorded a few times. The chain carries TRBV9 and TRBJ1-2; no definite D call. Deletions cut 0 bases from V and 0 bases from J, with 12 bases between. Germline CDR1 is SGDLS and CDR2 is YYNGEE. CDR3 length: 16 residues. The chain's CDR3 is CASSVAAGGSNYGYTF. The CDR3 DNA is TGTGCCAGCAGCGTAGCTGCGGGAGGATCTAACTATGGCTACACCTTC. Full variable domain (missing parts from reference TRBV9 and TRBJ1-2): DSGVTQTPKHLITATGQRVTLRCSPRSGDLSVYWYQQSLDQGLQFLIQYYNGEERAKGNILERFSAQQFPDLHSELNLSSLELGDSALYFCASSVAAGGSNYGYTFGSGTRLTVV.

V and J are TRBV2 and TRBJ2-1; weak D call: TRBD2 (7 bases). This CDR3 spans 11 amino acids. Germline V gene sequence: CDR1 SNHLY, CDR2 FYNNEI. The V gene lost 8 bases and the J gene lost 13 bases, with 15 bases spanning the gap. The CDR3 nucleotides are TGTGCCAGCGTGGGGGGGCTCGAACAGTTCTTC. This translates into CASVGGLEQFF.

The chain carries TRBV9 and TRBJ2-2; D not certain. Trimming shortened V by 1 base and J by 4 bases, and 5 bases separated the two germline ends. This CDR3 is built from 13 residues. Germline loops: CDR1 SGDLS, CDR2 YYNGEE. For the CDR3, the DNA is TGTGCCAGCAGCGTAAGTGGCACCGGGGAGCTGTTTTTT. It codes for CASSVSGTGELFF.

The rearrangement uses TRBV2 and TRBJ2-7; possibly TRBD2 for D (6 bases). The CDR3 is 12 amino acids. Trimming removed 8 bases from V and 2 bases from J, with 10 bases in between. CDR1 and CDR2 from the germline V gene are SNHLY and FYNNEI. CDR3 sequence: CASRGGPYEQYV. CDR3 DNA: TGTGCCAGCCGTGGAGGGCCCTACGAGCAGTACGTC.

The chain combines TRBV6-5 with TRBJ2-5; TRBD1 matches at 9 bases. The junction had 1 base not matched to a gene; V was cut back by 0 bases and J by 2 bases. The CDR3 is 15 amino acids. CDR1 is MNHEY, CDR2 SVGAGI, per germline. The CDR3 loop reads CASSYSGTGQETQYF. CDR3 in DNA: TGTGCCAGCAGTTACTCGGGGACAGGGCAAGAGACCCAGTACTTC.

This clonotype showed up just a few times. The chain recombines TRBV12-3 or TRBV12-4 with TRBJ1-4; D gene ambiguous. This CDR3 is 13 amino acids long. V lost 6 bases, J lost 8 bases, and 13 bases lay in between. For the CDR3, the DNA is TGTGCCAGCAGCCCTGGTGTAGGGGAAAAACTGTTTTTT. Translated: CASSPGVGEKLFF.

The chain combines TRBV24-1 with TRBJ1-2; D may be TRBD1 (6 bases). The CDR3 sequence is 13 residues long. Germline CDR1 KGHDR, CDR2 SFDVKD. V lost 4 bases to trimming and J lost 5 bases, with 10 bases between them. The DNA for the CDR3 is TGTGCCACCAGTGACCCCACAGGGTATGGCTACACCTTC. Its protein product is CATSDPTGYGYTF.

This clonotype appeared many times. The chain uses TRBV5-1 and TRBJ2-2; perhaps TRBD1 as D (5 bases). This CDR3 has 13 residues. V gave up 5 bases and J gave up 3 bases, with 8 bases separating them. CDR1 is SGHRS, CDR2 YFSETQ, per germline. In DNA form, the CDR3 reads TGCGCCAGCAGTTTGACAGACACCGGGGAGCTGTTTTTT. As protein: CASSLTDTGELFF.

Many counts were recorded for this clonotype. The rearrangement links TRBV5-1 to TRBJ2-3, with D hard to call. The ends were cut back, 2 bases at V and 0 bases at J, with 7 bases in the middle. This CDR3 is built from 14 residues. Germline V lookup: CDR1 SGHRS, CDR2 YFSETQ. The CDR3 reads CASSFISSTDTQYF. CDR3 sequence (DNA): TGCGCCAGCAGCTTCATCTCTAGCACAGATACGCAGTATTTT. The full variable domain, with the rest looked up from reference TRBV5-1 and TRBJ2-3, is KAGVTQTPRYLIKTRGQQVTLSCSPISGHRSVSWYQQTPGQGLQFLFEYFSETQRNKGNFPGRFSGRQFSNSRSEMNVSTLELGDSALYLCASSFISSTDTQYFGPGTRLTVL.

This clonotype was counted between two and nine times. The CDR3 sequence: CASSQDQVMWELFF. In nucleotides, the CDR3 is TGTGCCAGCAGCCAAGATCAGGTCATGTGGGAGCTGTTTTTT. The chain couples TRBV4-2 to TRBJ2-2; D gene uncertain. V lost 0 bases and J 9 bases, leaving 11 bases between the germline ends. The germline CDR1 and CDR2 sequences are LGHNA and YNFKEQ. The CDR3 totals 14 residues.

CDR3 loop: CASSPKGVSGANVLTF. DNA of the CDR3: TGTGCCAGCAGCCCCAAAGGGGTCTCTGGGGCCAACGTCCTGACTTTC. This chain joins TRBV3-1 and TRBJ2-6; a possible D gene is TRBD1 (5 bases). Germline CDR1 reads LGHDT; CDR2 reads YNNKEL (reference sequence). There are 16 residues in the CDR3. With 4 bases removed from V and 0 bases from J, the gap between germline ends came to 10 bases.

This sequence joins TRBV2 and TRBJ2-1, with 9 positions matching TRBD2. The CDR3 is 17 amino acids. The trim removed 3 bases at V and 1 base at J, leaving 7 bases unmatched. Germline V gene data show CDR1 as SNHLY and CDR2 as FYNNEI. The CDR3 bases are TGTGCCAGCAGTGACCTAGCGGGGACGACTTCCTACAATGAGCAGTTCTTC. This gives the protein CASSDLAGTTSYNEQFF.

The chain recombines TRBV5-1 with TRBJ1-4; D is perhaps TRBD1 (6 bases). Trimming removed 1 base at V and 4 bases at J, with 14 bases between. The CDR3 is 16 residues long. Germline V gene data show CDR1 as SGHRS and CDR2 as YFSETQ. As DNA, the CDR3 is TGCGCCAGCAGCTTGACTGGGGGGGCCTTTAATGAAAAACTGTTTTTT. This codes for CASSLTGGAFNEKLFF.

This clonotype was seen repeatedly, ten times or more. For the CDR3, the DNA is TGTGCCAGCAGGACGGATACCTCACAGCCCCAGCATTTT. It specifies CASRTDTSQPQHF. The gene calls are TRBV12-3 or TRBV12-4 and TRBJ1-5; D gene ambiguous. The CDR3 runs to 13 residues. Trimming removed 6 bases from V and 7 bases from J, with 13 bases in between.